This TCR beta chain was retrieved from a study of blood T cell repertoires in COVID-19. As for the study in general: The samples span acute and convalescent COVID-19 from the United States, Italy and Spain. The cDNA or gDNA used as material had been derived from T cells, B-cell-depleted T cells, or PBMCs.

This clone has just a few counts. Per the germline V gene, CDR1 is SGHTA and CDR2 is FQGNSA. V gave up 1 base and J gave up 7 bases, with 11 bases separating them. The CDR3 runs to 14 residues. The Seattle patients joined while their infection was active and were tracked longitudinally afterward. Original handling: Amplification with reference gene primers provided the estimates of nucleated cell counts. This table comes from immunoSEQ multiplex PCR, and its TCRdb copy is limited to in-frame clones, with some not included. V and J calls and clone size come straight from that table; D and trimming were deduced from the DNA. Here the sample spans fewer than 650,000 clones, 70% to 90% being singletons.

Source material: peripheral blood. This chain connects TRBV7-2 to TRBJ1-5; tentative D call: TRBD1 (5 bases). The source is a woman in her 50s with COVID-19, enrolled during active disease. CDR3 DNA sequence: TGTGCCAGCAGCTTAGGGCACCAGGGACAGCCCCAGCATTTT. It yields the protein CASSLGHQGQPQHF. Full variable domain (rest looked up from reference TRBV7-2 and TRBJ1-5): GAGVSQSPSNKVTEKGKDVELRCDPISGHTALYWYRQSLGQGLEFLIYFQGNSAPDKSGLPSDRFSAERTGGSVSTLTIQRTQQEDSAVYLCASSLGHQGQPQHFGDGTRLSIL.